These T cell receptor beta chains were read from a single sample in a study of sequential checkpoint blockade in melanoma. TCRdb's copy holds only in-frame clones and misses some; the assay was immunoSEQ multiplex PCR. This sample has roughly 12,000 clones, with 60% to 80% found just once. The material was CD8+ T cells sorted from blood (inferred from file names), obtained from a patient given nivolumab and ipilimumab in sequence. The receptors stem from a human donor with melanoma. CDR3s include the opening cysteine and the closing phenylalanine or tryptophan. D genes are given only for firm matches. Not every row has a clone size; where given, it reads once, few, many or a size class.

J,D,size,V,DNA,CDR3
TRBJ2-7,.,.,TRBV27,TGTGCCAGCTCCTCTGGGCCCTCCTACGAGCAGTACTTC,CASSSGPSYEQYF
TRBJ1-5,TRBD1,.,TRBV18,TGTGCCAGCTCACCGAGGCCGGGACAGGGTGGGTATAGCAATCAGCCCCAGCATTTT,CASSPRPGQGGYSNQPQHF
TRBJ2-7,.,.,TRBV7-6,TGTGCCAGCAGCTTTGGGACTTATGACTCCTACGAGCAGTACTTC,CASSFGTYDSYEQYF
TRBJ2-3,TRBD2,.,TRBV6-5,TGTGCCAGCGCGACTAGCGGGAGAACCCCAGATACGCAGTATTTT,CASATSGRTPDTQYF
TRBJ2-3,.,medium-sized,TRBV27,TGTGCCAGCAGTTTATCGCGTCCAGATACGCAGTATTTT,CASSLSRPDTQYF
TRBJ2-7,TRBD2,.,TRBV5-6,TGTGCCAGCAGCCAGAGCGGGAGCCCCTACGAGCAGTACTTC,CASSQSGSPYEQYF
TRBJ2-1,TRBD2,.,TRBV5-4,TGTGCCAGCAGCGGGGGAGGGGCCTACAATGAGCAGTTCTTC,CASSGGGAYNEQFF
TRBJ2-5,.,few,TRBV23-1,TGCGCCAGCAGTCTCCGGTCGTACCAAGAGACCCAGTACTTC,CASSLRSYQETQYF
TRBJ2-7,TRBD2,.,TRBV7-6,TGTGCCAGCAGCTTGGCGGGAGCCGAGCAGTACTTC,CASSLAGAEQYF
TRBJ2-2,TRBD1,.,TRBV28,TGTGCCAGCACCGAAACCGGGACAGCGAACACCGGGGAGCTGTTTTTT,CASTETGTANTGELFF
TRBJ2-7,.,once,TRBV4-2,TGTGCCAGCAGCCAACCCTCGGGTTACGAGCAGTACTTC,CASSQPSGYEQYF
TRBJ2-7,.,.,TRBV4-1,TGCGCCAGCAGCCAAACCGAGGGCCCGTACGAGCAGTACTTC,CASSQTEGPYEQYF
TRBJ2-7,.,few,TRBV19,TGTGCCAGTAGTATAGCCTCGACTGACTACGAGCAGTACTTC,CASSIASTDYEQYF
TRBJ2-2,TRBD1,.,TRBV7-3,TGTGCCAGCAGCCTACAACCCCCGGGACAGGGGAACACCGGGGAGCTGTTTTTT,CASSLQPPGQGNTGELFF
TRBJ2-7,.,.,TRBV19,TGTGCCAGTAGTATAGCTCTAGAAACCTACGAGCAGTACTTC,CASSIALETYEQYF
TRBJ2-7,.,.,TRBV18,TGTGCCAGCTCACCCACACGGGTGTCCTACGAGCAGTACTTC,CASSPTRVSYEQYF
TRBJ2-1,TRBD1,.,TRBV27,TGTGCCAGCAGTTTATCGGGGCAGGGGGCGACTGAGCAGTTCTTC,CASSLSGQGATEQFF
TRBJ2-1,TRBD1,once,TRBV15,TGTGCCACCAGCAGGGGACAGGGTTTCTACAATGAGCAGTTCTTC,CATSRGQGFYNEQFF
TRBJ2-3,.,.,TRBV5-4,TGTGCCAGCAGCCCAACAGCCAGGAGCACAGATACGCAGTATTTT,CASSPTARSTDTQYF
TRBJ2-1,TRBD2,.,TRBV5-1,TGCGCCAGCAGCACCGGGACTAGCGGCTACAATGAGCAGTTCTTC,CASSTGTSGYNEQFF
TRBJ2-1,.,.,TRBV9,TGTGCCAGCACCTCACTAGCCTCGTCGTTCTTC,CASTSLASSFF
TRBJ1-1,TRBD1,few,TRBV19,TGTGCCAGTAGACCCGGGACAGGGGTGGCTGAAGCTTTCTTT,CASRPGTGVAEAFF
TRBJ2-1,TRBD2,.,TRBV7-9,TGTGCCAGCAGCTTGACCGGGACTACCGACAATGAGCAGTTCTTC,CASSLTGTTDNEQFF
TRBJ1-5,.,once,TRBV28,TGTGCCAGCAGTTTACGGGGGTATCAGCCCCAGCATTTT,CASSLRGYQPQHF
TRBJ1-2,TRBD1,.,TRBV5-1,TGCGCCAGCAGCTTGGTATTTGGGCCGCCAGGGGGCTATGGCTACACCTTC,CASSLVFGPPGGYGYTF
TRBJ2-3,TRBD2,.,TRBV7-6,TGTGCCAGCAGCCAACTAGCGGAGGTCACAGATACGCAGTATTTT,CASSQLAEVTDTQYF
TRBJ2-7,.,.,TRBV4-1,TGCGCCAGCAGCCATTTGGGAGACGAGCAGTACTTC,CASSHLGDEQYF
TRBJ2-7,TRBD2,.,TRBV7-2,TGTGCCAGCAGCTTATGGTCTAGCGGATTCTACGAGCAGTACTTC,CASSLWSSGFYEQYF
TRBJ2-7,TRBD1,.,TRBV30,TGTGCCTACGCTATGGGACAGGGGGCGGGTTACGAGCAGTACTTC,CAYAMGQGAGYEQYF
TRBJ2-1,.,.,TRBV19,TGTGCCAGTAACTTCCTGGGCGATGAGCAGTTCTTC,CASNFLGDEQFF
TRBJ2-1,.,.,TRBV11-2,TGTGCCAGCAGCTTAGGTTCATCCAATGAGCAGTTCTTC,CASSLGSSNEQFF
TRBJ2-2,TRBD1,.,TRBV29-1,TGCAGCGTTCGGACAGGAACAAACGGGGAGCTGTTTTTT,CSVRTGTNGELFF
TRBJ2-1,TRBD2,.,TRBV9,TGTGCCAGCAGCGTAGGGGTGGTGCTAGCGGGAGGTAATGAGCAGTTCTTC,CASSVGVVLAGGNEQFF
TRBJ2-1,TRBD2,.,TRBV6-6,TGTGCCAGCAGTTACAGGACTAGCGAGTACAATGAGCAGTTCTTC,CASSYRTSEYNEQFF
TRBJ2-7,TRBD1,.,TRBV27,TGTGCCAGCAGTTGGACAGGGTCCTACGAGCAGTACTTC,CASSWTGSYEQYF